Below are 30 T cell receptor beta chains sequenced from a single sample in a study of cytomegalovirus exposure and HLA in healthy donors. Both 60 Vbeta primers and 13 Jbeta primers went into the PCR. Repertoires were generated with immunoSEQ multiplex PCR, while TCRdb's copy carries only in-frame clones and drops some. The specimen's table records 70,000 to 100,000 clones. The specimen sequenced was PBMCs. The origin of the receptors is a girl aged 10 to 17 in good health and CMV-seropositive.

This chain uses TRBV7-3 with TRBJ2-6; TRBD2 matches 11 bases. The CDR3 has 17 residues. Germline V gives CDR1 SGHTA, CDR2 FQGTGA. The J segment lost 3 bases and the V segment lost 5 bases, leaving 6 bases of the junction unmatched. The CDR3: CASSPRLAGNGANVLTF. CDR3 nucleotide sequence: TGTGCCAGCAGCCCCAGACTAGCGGGGAATGGGGCCAACGTCCTGACTTTC.

CDR3 sequence: CASSFSGMDQPQHF. The CDR3 DNA sequence: TGCGCCAGCAGCTTCTCAGGAATGGATCAGCCCCAGCATTTT. This chain uses TRBV5-1 with TRBJ1-5; D not certain. Trimming left V 2 bases short and J 5 bases short, with 11 bases between. Germline lookup yields CDR1 SGHRS and CDR2 YFSETQ. CDR3 length: 14 amino acids. The entire variable domain, with the rest obtained from reference TRBV5-1 and TRBJ1-5, is as follows: KAGVTQTPRYLIKTRGQQVTLSCSPISGHRSVSWYQQTPGQGLQFLFEYFSETQRNKGNFPGRFSGRQFSNSRSEMNVSTLELGDSALYLCASSFSGMDQPQHFGDGTRLSIL.

The chain links TRBV7-9 to TRBJ1-1, with D perhaps matching TRBD1 (6 bases). The CDR3 runs to 13 residues. CDR1 is SEHNR, CDR2 FQNEAQ, per germline (reference sequence). Trimming left V 7 bases short and J 3 bases short, with 12 bases between. Here the CDR3 reads CASTFAGDTEAFF. The CDR3 nucleotides read TGTGCCAGCACCTTTGCAGGGGACACTGAAGCTTTCTTT.

This sequence joins TRBV14 and TRBJ1-6; 9 bases match TRBD1. V lost 4 bases to trimming and J lost 7 bases; unmatched junction nucleotides: 2. The CDR3 runs to 14 residues. Germline assignment: CDR1 SGHDN and CDR2 FVKESK. The CDR3 nucleotides read TGTGCCAGCAGCCGGGGACAGGGAAATTCACCCCTCCACTTT. Amino acids: CASSRGQGNSPLHF.

For the CDR3, the DNA is TGTGCCAGCAGCTTAAGCCGGGTCGGCACAGATACGCAGTATTTT. This codes for CASSLSRVGTDTQYF. The chain combines TRBV7-2 with TRBJ2-3; no definite D call. Trimming took off 2 bases at V and 1 base at J, with 10 bases between the two ends. Germline V CDR1 and CDR2: SGHTA, FQGNSA. CDR3 length: 15 residues.

The V and J genes are TRBV7-8 and TRBJ2-6; 12 bases agree with TRBD1. With V trimmed by 4 bases and J by 3 bases, 7 bases remained unmatched. Germline lookup yields CDR1 SGHVS and CDR2 FQNEAQ. This CDR3 comprises 18 residues. CDR3 sequence: CASSSGQGAPYGANVLTF. CDR3 bases: TGTGCCAGCAGCTCGGGACAGGGGGCTCCCTATGGGGCCAACGTCCTGACTTTC.

The J gene is TRBJ2-1, the V gene TRBV9, with 9 positions matching TRBD1. V trimming: 3 bases; J trimming: 8 bases; junction bases outside the gene matches: 6. Germline CDR1 and CDR2: SGDLS and YYNGEE. The CDR3 contains 14 residues. In nucleotides, the CDR3 is TGTGCCAGCAGCGAGACAGGGGGTCTAGATGAGCAGTTCTTC. This gives the protein CASSETGGLDEQFF.

The chain links TRBV5-5 to TRBJ1-2; TRBD1 agrees at 9 bases. The CDR3 runs 17 residues. The germline V gene encodes CDR1 SGHKS and CDR2 YYEKEE (reference sequence). Trimming cost V 4 bases and J 3 bases; bases outside gene matches: 13. DNA for the CDR3: TGTGCCAGCAGCCTAAACCGGGACAGGGCAGTCTACTATGGCTACACCTTC. Its translation is CASSLNRDRAVYYGYTF.

The chain couples TRBV7-9 to TRBJ1-1; 7 positions agree with TRBD1. CDR1 and CDR2 (germline): SEHNR, FQNEAQ (reference sequence). There are 15 residues in the CDR3. Trimming removed 6 bases from V and 5 bases from J; junction bases left unmatched: 12. CDR3 residues: CASRRVRGLGTEAFF. The DNA of the CDR3 is TGTGCCAGCAGGCGAGTAAGGGGGCTGGGGACTGAAGCTTTCTTT.

This sequence joins TRBV5-1 and TRBJ1-2; D is unresolved. Trimming removed 2 bases at V and 3 bases at J, with 8 bases between. In germline, CDR1 is SGHRS, CDR2 YFSETQ. The length of the CDR3 is 13 residues. The DNA for the CDR3 is TGCGCCAGCAGCTTTGAGGAGCACTATGGCTACACCTTC. It is translated as CASSFEEHYGYTF.

The rearrangement uses TRBV13 and TRBJ2-1, with 8 bases lining up with TRBD2. This CDR3 has 16 residues. V lost 7 bases, J lost 5 bases, and 13 bases stayed unmatched. Per the germline V gene, CDR1 is PRHDT and CDR2 is FYEKMQ (reference sequence). The CDR3 nucleotides read TGTGCCAGCATCCAGCCCGGGGGGGGGATCCACAATGAGCAGTTCTTC. Translating gives CASIQPGGGIHNEQFF.

This chain joins TRBV5-1 and TRBJ1-1, with TRBD1 as a possible D gene (5 bases). From germline, CDR1 is SGHRS and CDR2 YFSETQ. CDR3 length equals 12 residues. Trimming removed 4 bases at V and 4 bases at J, with 8 bases between. CDR3 DNA sequence: TGCGCCAGCAGCCTAACAGGCACTGAAGCTTTCTTT. This gives the protein CASSLTGTEAFF.

With regard to this clone: One junction end disagrees with the germline gene, perhaps due to a read error. V usage is TRBV7-9 and J usage is TRBJ2-7; 10 bases match TRBD1. CDR1 is SEHNR and CDR2 is FQNEAQ in the germline V gene (reference sequence). This CDR3 has 14 amino acids. CDR3 DNA: TGTGCCAGCAACTTATTCGACCGGGACAGGGGATCGGACTTC. It specifies CASNLFDRDRGSDF.

The CDR3 DNA follows: TGTGCCAGCAGCTCACCGGGACAGGGGTGGATTGCTGGAAACACCATATATTTT. This sequence encodes CASSSPGQGWIAGNTIYF. V is TRBV13 and J is TRBJ1-3, with 10 bases that match TRBD1. The CDR3 has 18 amino acids. Per the germline V gene, CDR1 is PRHDT and CDR2 is FYEKMQ (reference sequence). V was clipped by 4 bases and J by 2 bases; unmatched bases: 11. The variable domain in full, completed from reference TRBV13 and TRBJ1-3, reads AAGVIQSPRHLIKEKRETATLKCYPIPRHDTVYWYQQGPGQDPQFLISFYEKMQSDKGSIPDRFSAQQFSDYHSELNMSSLELGDSALYFCASSSPGQGWIAGNTIYFGEGSWLTVV.

The chain combines TRBV29-1 with TRBJ2-5, with a tentative D call TRBD2 (5 bases). The assigned J gene may be wrong: the sequence end matches TRBJ2-7 better. The CDR3 loop spans 13 amino acids. Germline V gene sequence: CDR1 SQVTM, CDR2 ANQGSEA. DNA for the CDR3: TGCAGCGTTGAAGGGACGGCGGGCTACGAGCAGTACTTC. It yields the protein CSVEGTAGYEQYF.

The genes are TRBV28 and TRBJ2-7; D is uncertain. This CDR3 spans 13 amino acids. The V gene lost 8 bases and the J gene lost 1 base, with 12 bases spanning the gap. Looked up from germline, CDR1 is MDHEN and CDR2 is SYDVKM. CDR3: CASCRIQSYEQYV. The CDR3, as DNA: TGTGCCAGCTGTAGAATACAGTCCTACGAGCAGTACGTC.

The J gene is TRBJ1-5, the V gene TRBV7-8; TRBD1 matches at 7 bases. Germline V gene lookup returns CDR1 SGHVS and CDR2 FQNEAQ. This CDR3 has 14 residues. V gave up 5 bases and J gave up 4 bases; unmatched junction bases: 5. The CDR3 loop is CASSPTRGNQPQHF. In nucleotides, the CDR3 is TGTGCCAGCAGCCCGACCAGGGGGAATCAGCCCCAGCATTTT.

The genes are TRBV6-5 and TRBJ1-1; tentatively, D is TRBD1 (5 bases). This CDR3 is 15 amino acids long. V lost 0 bases and J 4 bases, leaving 12 bases between the germline ends. Per the germline V gene, CDR1 is MNHEY and CDR2 is SVGAGI. The CDR3 DNA sequence: TGTGCCAGCAGTTACTCAGGGGTCGGGGGCACTGAAGCTTTCTTT. Translated, it gives CASSYSGVGGTEAFF.

This chain joins TRBV7-3 and TRBJ1-1; D uncertain. Germline CDR1 is SGHTA and CDR2 is FQGTGA. The CDR3 runs to 14 residues. Deletions cut 3 bases from V and 3 bases from J, with 11 bases between. The CDR3 DNA reads TGTGCCAGCAGCTTCTCCGCCCGGGACACTGAAGCTTTCTTT. Translated, it gives CASSFSARDTEAFF.

This chain joins TRBV6-5 and TRBJ1-6; TRBD1 might be the D (5 bases). This CDR3 contains 16 residues. Trimming removed 4 bases from V and 0 bases from J, with 10 bases in between. The V gene's germline CDR1 is MNHEY and CDR2 SVGAGI. As DNA, the CDR3 is TGTGCCAGCAGTTGGGACGGGAGCTCCTATAATTCACCCCTCCACTTT. This sequence encodes CASSWDGSSYNSPLHF.

V is TRBV11-2 and J is TRBJ1-1; a possible D gene is TRBD1 (6 bases). Germline V CDR1 and CDR2: SGHAT, FQNNGV. The CDR3 length is 13 residues. V gave up 4 bases and J gave up 5 bases, with 11 bases separating them. The CDR3 here is CASSWNRDTEAFF. The CDR3 coding sequence is TGTGCCAGCAGCTGGAACAGGGATACTGAAGCTTTCTTT.

V usage is TRBV19 and J usage is TRBJ1-1; D may be TRBD1 (5 bases). The CDR3 covers 12 residues. The germline V gene has CDR1 LNHDA and CDR2 SQIVND (reference sequence). V was clipped by 6 bases and J by 8 bases, with 13 bases between them. Here the CDR3 DNA reads TGTGCCAGTAGCGTCGGGCGGGGGGAAGCTTTCTTT. This sequence encodes CASSVGRGEAFF.

The chain recombines TRBV15 with TRBJ1-3; 10 bases are a match to TRBD1. V lost 5 bases to trimming and J lost 3 bases; unmatched junction nucleotides: 7. Looked up from germline, CDR1 is LNHNV and CDR2 is YYDKDF (reference sequence). The CDR3 loop spans 16 amino acids. CDR3 coding DNA: TGTGCCACCAGCGTCCGACAGGGGGCAAATGGAAACACCATATATTTT. It yields the protein CATSVRQGANGNTIYF.

The chain joins TRBV28 to TRBJ1-5; D is undetermined. Germline lookup yields CDR1 MDHEN and CDR2 SYDVKM. This CDR3 is built from 15 residues. In DNA form, the CDR3 reads TGTGCGACTATAGCGAGGGCTAGGGGCAATCAGCCCCAGCATTTT. Its protein is CATIARARGNQPQHF.

This chain connects TRBV30 to TRBJ1-6; 9 nucleotides align to TRBD1. V was clipped by 0 bases and J by 7 bases; unmatched bases: 16. Per the germline V gene, CDR1 is GTSNPN and CDR2 is SVGIG (reference sequence). CDR3 length: 19 residues. DNA for the CDR3: TGTGCCTGGAGTGTCCGCGGGACGACAGGGGGAAGAACCAATTCACCCCTCCACTTT. Translating it yields CAWSVRGTTGGRTNSPLHF.

The rearrangement joins TRBV5-4 to TRBJ1-3; possibly TRBD1 for D (5 bases). V was cut by 3 bases and J by 4 bases, with 14 bases left in between. The germline V gene encodes CDR1 SGHNT and CDR2 YYREEE (reference sequence). The CDR3 is 15 amino acids. The DNA of the CDR3 is TGTGCCAGCAGCTCCACAGGTCCCACAGGAAACACCATATATTTT. Protein: CASSSTGPTGNTIYF.

The CDR3 DNA is TGCGCCAGCAGCCAAGATAAGACGACAGGGCGGATCTATGGCTACACCTTC. Its protein product is CASSQDKTTGRIYGYTF. The chain combines TRBV4-1 with TRBJ1-2, with 7 bases identical to TRBD1. CDR3 length: 17 residues. With 0 bases clipped from V and 4 bases from J, the junction kept 11 bases outside the gene matches. Looked up from germline, CDR1 is MGHRA and CDR2 is YSYEKL.

The V call is TRBV28, the J call TRBJ1-3; TRBD1 might be the D (6 bases). The V end was cut by 5 bases, the J end by 8 bases, with 16 bases between. Germline V gene lookup returns CDR1 MDHEN and CDR2 SYDVKM. The length of the CDR3 is 14 residues. The CDR3, as DNA: TGTGCCAGCAGTGTGGACAGCTGGAAATACACCATATATTTT. Residues: CASSVDSWKYTIYF.

The J gene is TRBJ2-7, the V gene TRBV7-2, with a weak D call TRBD1 (5 bases). Trimming took 1 base from V and 3 from J, leaving 10 bases between them. The length of the CDR3 is 14 residues. Germline V gives CDR1 SGHTA, CDR2 FQGNSA. The CDR3 is CASSLEGVSYEQYF. The CDR3 nucleotides read TGTGCCAGCAGCTTAGAAGGGGTCAGCTACGAGCAGTACTTC.

This rearrangement joins TRBV18 to TRBJ2-5, with TRBD1 identical over 7 bases. The CDR3 sequence is 14 residues long. The germline V gene encodes CDR1 KGHSH and CDR2 LQKENI. V lost 4 bases and J lost 3; bases outside the gene matches: 5. CDR3 loop: CASSRDSEEETQYF. The CDR3 DNA is TGTGCCAGCTCACGGGACAGCGAGGAAGAGACCCAGTACTTC.